A selection of T cell receptor beta chains follows, all from one sample in a study of CD8 T cells in Susac syndrome. TCRdb independently ran MiXCR on the immunoSEQ multiplex PCR reads; one entry per CDR3 protein. Of over 350,000 distinct CDR3 sequences in the sample, approximately 85% were seen once. Sample: CD8+ T cells from PBMCs. The receptors were gathered from a human donor with multiple sclerosis. Both conserved end residues are part of each CDR3. Each record gives: clone size, J gene, V gene, CDR3 protein. Not every row has a clone size; where given, it reads once, few, many or a size class.

>.|TRBJ2-1|TRBV2
CASRNERGGEETNSYNEQFF
>.|TRBJ1-1|TRBV30
CAWSVPRVGNTEAFF
>.|TRBJ2-7|TRBV7-6
CASSLGDNYEQYF
>.|TRBJ2-3|TRBV10-3
CAIRPSDWTDTQYF
>.|TRBJ1-1|TRBV10-2
CASHRDILTEAFF
>.|TRBJ1-5|TRBV5-1
CASSPGTSAGQPQHF
>.|TRBJ1-2|TRBV29-1
CSVEDWGSGYTF
>.|TRBJ2-1|TRBV7-2
CASSIRRNRDNEQFF
>.|TRBJ2-3|TRBV4-2
CASSPAELPAGGPFDTQYF
>.|TRBJ1-2|TRBV12-3/TRBV12-4
CASSLSSFYGYTF
>once|TRBJ1-1|TRBV14
CASRAGQTINTEAFF
>.|TRBJ2-5|TRBV20-1
CSATLRDGQETQYF
>.|TRBJ1-1|TRBV15
CATSRDTGVSEAFF
>.|TRBJ2-7|TRBV5-6
CASSLGRFDYEQYF
>.|TRBJ2-3|TRBV11-2
CATEAAGADTQYF
>.|TRBJ1-2|TRBV29-1
CSFQDNAYGYTF
>once|TRBJ1-5|TRBV4-1
CASSQSRLSQQIYNQPQHF
>once|TRBJ1-1|TRBV14
CASSPPMDTEAFF
>.|TRBJ1-1|TRBV11-2
CASSFGGTNTEAFF
>.|TRBJ2-1|TRBV20-1
CSAPSERGAINEQFF
>few|TRBJ2-7|TRBV12-3/TRBV12-4
CASSLARPYLYEQYF
>.|TRBJ2-5|TRBV7-2
CASSLTAGAYAQETQYF
>.|TRBJ2-2|TRBV12-3/TRBV12-4
CASSPVEAGELFF
>.|TRBJ2-2|TRBV4-1
CASSPGPEPTGELFF
>few|TRBJ2-1|TRBV6-5
CASSYEGNSYNEQFF
>few|TRBJ2-3|TRBV11-2
CASSLAPLAGVADTQYF
>.|TRBJ2-1|TRBV27
CASRGGLAGEQFF
>once|TRBJ2-7|TRBV7-8
CASSLNRQGLSYEQYF
>.|TRBJ2-4|TRBV28
CASSSRLGDIQYF
>.|TRBJ1-1|TRBV27
CASRPLRDNTEAFF
>few|TRBJ2-7|TRBV14
CASSRTAFPYEQYF
>.|TRBJ1-2|TRBV3-1
CASSQEGPRYGYTF
>once|TRBJ2-1|TRBV4-1
CASSQDLPYNEQFF
>.|TRBJ2-3|TRBV23-1
CAREGQFTDTQYF
>.|TRBJ2-2|TRBV28
CASSFGLADNTGELFF
>once|TRBJ2-1|TRBV29-1
CSVEDGGHSRAYNEQFF
>.|TRBJ2-7|TRBV13
CASSPWTPAEQYF
>.|TRBJ2-7|TRBV28
CASSFITGTYEQYF
>few|TRBJ1-5|TRBV6-1
CASSEAGAGQPQHF
>.|TRBJ2-7|TRBV6-1
CASSDTTGRAGWEQYF
>.|TRBJ2-1|TRBV4-1
CASSQGASGGYNEQFF
>.|TRBJ1-3|TRBV29-1
CSVAGREGGNTIYF
>.|TRBJ2-7|TRBV19
CASSIRTEPTSYEQYF
>.|TRBJ2-5|TRBV4-1
CASSPAGGPASPETQYF
>.|TRBJ2-1|TRBV29-1
CSVDPASGGTYNEQFF
>few|TRBJ1-2|TRBV6-5
CASSYSGGYGYTF
>.|TRBJ2-1|TRBV5-1
CASSPLASGGPNEQFF
>.|TRBJ1-1|TRBV6-5
CASSYDGGGTNTEAFF